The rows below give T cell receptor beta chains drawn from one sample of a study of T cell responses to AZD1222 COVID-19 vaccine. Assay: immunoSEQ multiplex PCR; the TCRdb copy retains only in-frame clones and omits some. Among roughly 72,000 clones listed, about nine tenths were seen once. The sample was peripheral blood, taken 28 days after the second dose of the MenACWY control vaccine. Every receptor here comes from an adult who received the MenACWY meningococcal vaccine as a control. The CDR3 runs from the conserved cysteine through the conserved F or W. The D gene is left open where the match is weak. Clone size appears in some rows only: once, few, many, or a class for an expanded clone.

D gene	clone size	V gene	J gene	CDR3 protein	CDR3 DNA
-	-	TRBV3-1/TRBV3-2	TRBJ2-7	CASSQDRSRIYEQYF	TGTGCCAGCAGCCAAGACAGGTCGAGGATCTACGAGCAGTACTTC
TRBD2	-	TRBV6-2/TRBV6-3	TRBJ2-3	CASSFDLAGGLDSTDTQYF	TGTGCCAGCAGCTTCGACTTAGCGGGGGGGCTCGATAGCACAGATACGCAGTATTTT
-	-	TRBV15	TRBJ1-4	CATSRDHQAANEKLFF	TGTGCCACCAGCAGAGATCACCAGGCGGCTAATGAAAAACTGTTTTTT
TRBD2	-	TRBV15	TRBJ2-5	CATSRFAAGTSAPQETQYF	TGTGCCACCAGCAGATTTGCCGCTGGGACTAGCGCCCCACAAGAGACCCAGTACTTC
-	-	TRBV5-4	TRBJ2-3	CASNYGRVSTDTQYF	TGTGCCAGCAACTACGGACGGGTTAGCACAGATACGCAGTATTTT
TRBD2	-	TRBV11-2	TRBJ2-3	CASSTKLAGGADTQYF	TGTGCCAGCAGCACCAAACTAGCGGGGGGGGCAGATACGCAGTATTTT
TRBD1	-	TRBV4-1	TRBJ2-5	CASSPTTGVAETQYF	TGCGCCAGCAGCCCCACCACAGGGGTTGCAGAGACCCAGTACTTC
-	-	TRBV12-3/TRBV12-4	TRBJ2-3	CASSLSTDTQYF	TGTGCCAGCAGTTTGAGCACAGATACGCAGTATTTT
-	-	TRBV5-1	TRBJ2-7	CASSPIAGSRAYEQYF	TGCGCCAGCAGCCCAATCGCAGGGTCGAGGGCTTACGAGCAGTACTTC
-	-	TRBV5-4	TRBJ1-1	CASSLGTSYTEAFF	TGTGCCAGCAGCTTGGGGACATCCTACACTGAAGCTTTCTTT
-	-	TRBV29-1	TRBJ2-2	CSALDFTGELFF	TGCAGCGCCCTGGACTTCACCGGGGAGCTGTTTTTT
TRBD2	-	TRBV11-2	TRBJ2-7	CASSLERGIYEQYF	TGTGCCAGCAGCTTAGAGCGGGGGATCTACGAGCAGTACTTC
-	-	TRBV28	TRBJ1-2	CASSLGGKYGYTF	TGTGCCAGCAGTCTGGGAGGGAAGTATGGCTACACCTTC
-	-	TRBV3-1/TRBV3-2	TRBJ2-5	CASSQDPAYRRGQETQYF	TGTGCCAGCAGCCAAGATCCCGCTTACCGAAGGGGGCAAGAGACCCAGTACTTC
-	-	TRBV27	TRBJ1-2	CASSFAGYYGYTF	TGTGCCAGCAGTTTCGCAGGGTACTATGGCTACACCTTC
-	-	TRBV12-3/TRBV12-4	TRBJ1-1	CASSLREDTEAFF	TGTGCCAGCAGCCTTCGGGAGGACACTGAAGCTTTCTTT
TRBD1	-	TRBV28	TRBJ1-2	CASSLSTGESGYTF	TGTGCCAGCAGTTTATCTACAGGGGAGAGTGGCTACACCTTC
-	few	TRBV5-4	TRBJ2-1	CASSLDPNYYNEQFF	TGTGCCAGCAGCTTGGACCCTAACTATTACAATGAGCAGTTCTTC
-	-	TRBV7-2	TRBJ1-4	CASSFSPGSNEKLFF	TGTGCCAGCAGCTTCTCACCCGGTTCTAATGAAAAACTGTTTTTT
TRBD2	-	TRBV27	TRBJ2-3	CASSLMTSGGFGTQYF	TGTGCCAGCAGTTTAATGACTAGCGGGGGATTTGGGACGCAGTATTTT
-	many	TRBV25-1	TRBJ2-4	CASSPGDIQYF	TGTGCCAGCAGTCCCGGGGACATTCAGTACTTC
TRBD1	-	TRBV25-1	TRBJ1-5	CASSEHGQGGNQPQHF	TGTGCCAGCAGTGAACACGGACAGGGAGGTAATCAGCCCCAGCATTTT
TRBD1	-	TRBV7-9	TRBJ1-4	CASSPMGGTGLF	TGTGCCAGCAGCCCAATGGGGGGGACAGGCCTTTTT
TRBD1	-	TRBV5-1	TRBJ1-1	CASSFSGTGVTEAFF	TGCGCCAGCAGCTTCTCTGGGACAGGGGTCACTGAAGCTTTCTTT
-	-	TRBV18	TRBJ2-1	CASSNDQGKGEQFF	TGTGCCAGCTCGAACGACCAGGGGAAGGGCGAGCAGTTCTTC
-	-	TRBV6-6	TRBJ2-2	CASSSRVDTGELFF	TGTGCCAGCAGTTCCAGGGTTGACACCGGGGAGCTGTTTTTT
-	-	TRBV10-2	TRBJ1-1	CASRELQGPRDTEAFF	TGCGCCAGCAGAGAATTACAGGGACCCAGGGACACTGAAGCTTTCTTT
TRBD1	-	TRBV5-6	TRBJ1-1	CASSWRSGQGARTEAFF	TGTGCCAGCAGCTGGAGGTCGGGACAGGGGGCGCGCACTGAAGCTTTCTTT
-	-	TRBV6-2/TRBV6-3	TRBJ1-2	CASSLRPDYGYTF	TGTGCCAGCAGTCTGCGGCCTGACTATGGCTACACCTTC
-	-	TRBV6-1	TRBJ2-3	CASSEGTSTDTQYF	TGTGCCAGCAGTGAAGGGACTAGCACAGATACGCAGTATTTT
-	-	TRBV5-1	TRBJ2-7	CASSFIVGSYEQYF	TGCGCCAGCAGCTTTATTGTCGGCTCCTACGAGCAGTACTTC
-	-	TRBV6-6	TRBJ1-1	CASSYLAGNTEAFF	TGTGCCAGCAGTTACCTCGCGGGGAACACTGAAGCTTTCTTT
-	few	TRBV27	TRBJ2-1	CASSLPTGRREQFF	TGTGCCAGCAGTTTACCGACAGGTAGGCGTGAGCAGTTCTTC